A selection of T cell receptor beta chains follows, all from one sample in a study of beta chain features in type 1 diabetes. Produced via immunoSEQ multiplex PCR; TCRdb's table is partial and in-frame only. The data show more than 300,000 clones, around 12% seen once. Source material: naive CD4+ T cells from blood. The receptors were gathered from a woman aged 18-29 years with type 1 diabetes. Each CDR3 is given with its conserved first and last residue. A D gene is named only where the DNA matches it firmly. Size values are once, few and many counts, or a class for expanded clones, and some rows have none.

j_call,clone_size,v_call,d_call,cdr3_nt,cdr3_aa
TRBJ1-1,NA,TRBV5-6,TRBD1,TGTGCCAGCAGCCCTACCGACAGGGTGATCTCTGAAGCTTTCTTT,CASSPTDRVISEAFF
TRBJ1-2,NA,TRBV6-5,TRBD1,TGTGCCAGCCTCCCAGGGACAGAGTATGGCTACACCTTC,CASLPGTEYGYTF
TRBJ2-3,NA,TRBV10-3,TRBD1,TGTGCCATCAGGGACAGGGAAACAGATACGCAGTATTTT,CAIRDRETDTQYF
TRBJ2-1,NA,TRBV5-1,TRBD2,TGCGCCAGCAGTAGGATAGCGGGAGAGAATGAGCAGTTCTTC,CASSRIAGENEQFF
TRBJ1-2,NA,TRBV25-1,TRBD1,TGTGCCAGCAGCCCCAGGGACAGGGGCGGTGGCTACACCTTC,CASSPRDRGGGYTF
TRBJ1-2,NA,TRBV4-3,NA,TGCGCCAGCAGCCAGTGGAGGGCGTATGGCTACACCTTC,CASSQWRAYGYTF
TRBJ2-7,NA,TRBV29-1,TRBD2,TGCAGCGTAGATAGCGGGAGGTACGAGGAGCAGTACTTC,CSVDSGRYEEQYF
TRBJ2-1,NA,TRBV4-1,NA,TGCGCCAGCAGCCAACTTCATCGGTACAATGAGCAGTTCTTC,CASSQLHRYNEQFF
TRBJ2-7,NA,TRBV29-1,NA,TGCAGCGGTGGCCAGAGTGGGAGGAGTGAGCAGTACTTC,CSGGQSGRSEQYF
TRBJ2-1,once,TRBV5-1,NA,TGCGCCAGCAGCTTGGAAACAGGGTTTGAGCAGTTCTTC,CASSLETGFEQFF
TRBJ2-1,NA,TRBV18,TRBD2,TGTGCCAGCTCGCTAACTAGCGGGGCCTACAATGAGCAGTTCTTC,CASSLTSGAYNEQFF
TRBJ1-1,NA,TRBV6-4,NA,TGTGCCAGCAGCGTTGACGGGGTTACTGAAGCTTTCTTT,CASSVDGVTEAFF
TRBJ1-5,NA,TRBV19,NA,TGTGCCAGTAGTATTCCCGGGGCCCAGCATTTT,CASSIPGAQHF
TRBJ2-1,NA,TRBV28,NA,TGTGCCAGCAGTTCCAGGAACAATGAGCAGTTCTTC,CASSSRNNEQFF
TRBJ2-7,NA,TRBV13,TRBD2,TGTGCCAGCAGCTCAACCGGGACTACATACGAGCAGTACTTC,CASSSTGTTYEQYF
TRBJ2-3,few,TRBV6-4,NA,TGTGCCAGCAGTGACGGGCTCAGAGATACGCAGTATTTT,CASSDGLRDTQYF
TRBJ1-1,NA,TRBV19,NA,TGTGCCAGTAGTTTCGGTAGGAACACTGAAGCTTTCTTT,CASSFGRNTEAFF
TRBJ1-5,NA,TRBV2,TRBD1,TGTGCCAGCAGCGCCGGGACAGGGGGCTATCAGCCCCAGCATTTT,CASSAGTGGYQPQHF
TRBJ1-1,NA,TRBV4-3,TRBD1,TGCGCCAGCAGCTTGACAGGGAGCACTGAAGCTTTCTTT,CASSLTGSTEAFF
TRBJ2-7,few,TRBV18,TRBD1,TGTGCCAGCTCAGCCGGGACAGGGGAATACTACGAGCAGTACTTC,CASSAGTGEYYEQYF
TRBJ2-4,NA,TRBV7-9,TRBD2,TGTGCCAGTGCCCCAAAGGGGACTAGCGGGCATCTGTTTGGGGACATTCAGTACTTC,CASAPKGTSGHLFGDIQYF
TRBJ2-5,few,TRBV6-1,NA,TGTGCCAGCAGAAAGGGCGGGTTTTGGAAGACCCAGTACTTC,CASRKGGFWKTQYF
TRBJ2-1,NA,TRBV11-3,NA,TGTGCCAGCAGCCACACGGGTATGGGGGCAGGGATGTTCGATGAGCAGTTCTTC,CASSHTGMGAGMFDEQFF
TRBJ1-1,NA,TRBV29-1,NA,TGCAGCGTTCAGGGAGGATCTGAAGCTTTCTTT,CSVQGGSEAFF
TRBJ1-5,NA,TRBV29-1,NA,TGCAGCGTTGGATACGGGAAAAATCAGCCCCAGCATTTT,CSVGYGKNQPQHF